This T cell receptor (beta chain) was obtained from a study of blood T cell repertoires in COVID-19. Study details: Acute and convalescent COVID-19 specimens originated in the United States, Italy and Spain. Sources were T cells, B-cell-depleted T cells, or PBMCs; the material itself was cDNA or gDNA.

The CDR3 totals 16 residues. Trimming took 4 bases from V and 4 from J; bases not matched to a gene: 10. Germline V gives CDR1 SGHKS, CDR2 YYEKEE (reference sequence). Per the authors' pipeline: Researchers report that nucleated cell counts were estimated from reference gene primer amplification. The method was immunoSEQ multiplex PCR; TCRdb's version includes in-frame clones alone and lacks a portion of them. D and trimming come from the DNA, and the V and J calls and clone size come from that table. This sample carries more than 95,000 clones, 82% of them seen once, and the ten largest clones take more than 4.5%.

Sequenced sample: peripheral blood. The clonotype originates from a man in his sixties with acute or convalescent COVID-19. The chain is built from TRBV5-5 and TRBJ2-1; TRBD1 aligns across 8 bases. The CDR3 loop is CASSVTGTGLYNEQFF. CDR3 sequence (DNA): TGTGCCAGCAGCGTAACCGGGACAGGCTTGTACAATGAGCAGTTCTTC.